This is a list of T cell receptor beta chains from one sample in a study of T cells in Graves' hyperthyroidism and ophthalmopathy. TCRdb processed the multiplex PCR reads anew with MiXCR; each CDR3 protein has one entry. The data contain 300,000 or so distinct CDR3 sequences, around a sixth of them singletons. The sequenced sample consisted of blood. The receptors originated from a man aged 25-40 years with Graves' hyperthyroidism. CDR3s include the opening cysteine and the closing phenylalanine or tryptophan. D genes are given only for firm matches. Rows may omit the clone size; those that give it use once, few, many or a size class.

TRBV7-9,TRBD1,.,TRBJ2-1,CASSQGTGGGLWWFF,TGTGCCAGCAGCCAGGGGACAGGGGGCGGATTGTGGTGGTTCTTC
TRBV2,.,many,TRBJ2-5,CASSEGLEETQYF,TGTGCCAGCAGTGAAGGGCTGGAAGAGACCCAGTACTTC
TRBV24-1,.,many,TRBJ1-2,CATSEVANYGYTF,TGTGCCACCAGTGAGGTCGCAAACTATGGCTACACCTTC
TRBV15,.,many,TRBJ1-1,CATSIHRSMNTEAFF,TGTGCCACCAGCATACACAGGAGCATGAACACTGAAGCTTTCTTT
TRBV11-2,.,many,TRBJ2-7,CATTGGDYEQYF,TGTGCCACCACCGGAGGCGACTACGAGCAGTACTTC
TRBV10-3,.,.,TRBJ2-7,CAISEPGRLRESYEQYF,TGTGCCATCAGTGAGCCGGGAAGACTCAGGGAGTCCTACGAGCAGTACTTC
TRBV24-1,.,many,TRBJ1-2,CATSDSLQNGYTF,TGTGCCACCAGTGATTCCCTTCAAAATGGCTACACCTTC
TRBV15,.,many,TRBJ2-7,CATSKLGYEQYF,TGTGCCACCAGTAAATTGGGGTACGAGCAGTACTTC
TRBV2,.,few,TRBJ2-6,CASTSGANVLTF,TGTGCCAGCACCTCTGGGGCCAACGTCCTGACTTTC
TRBV3-1,TRBD1,many,TRBJ1-1,CASSLRQGYGTEAFF,TGTGCCAGCAGCCTAAGACAGGGGTATGGCACTGAAGCTTTCTTT
TRBV3-1,.,many,TRBJ1-6,CASSQDGGRENSPLHF,TGTGCCAGCAGCCAAGATGGCGGCAGGGAGAATTCACCCCTCCACTTT
TRBV7-3,TRBD2,many,TRBJ2-7,CASSSGLAGSEQYF,TGTGCCAGCAGCTCGGGACTAGCGGGAAGTGAGCAGTACTTC
TRBV7-9,.,few,TRBJ2-5,CASSLPGPQYF,TGTGCCAGCAGCTTACCGGGACCTCAGTACTTC
TRBV2,.,many,TRBJ2-4,CASSAGGRGNIQYF,TGTGCCAGCAGCGCCGGGGGTCGTGGGAACATTCAGTACTTC
TRBV27,TRBD1,many,TRBJ1-1,CASAPWGQGSMEAFF,TGTGCCAGCGCCCCTTGGGGACAGGGAAGTATGGAAGCTTTCTTT
TRBV20-1,.,.,TRBJ2-3,CSALGDTQYF,TGCAGTGCTCTGGGAGATACGCAGTATTTT
TRBV29-1,.,many,TRBJ1-1,CSVGQPSLNTEAFF,TGCAGCGTTGGACAGCCTTCCTTGAACACTGAAGCTTTCTTT
TRBV10-3,TRBD2,many,TRBJ2-1,CAIGTSGMPARPNSYNEQFF,TGTGCCATAGGGACTAGCGGAATGCCGGCGAGGCCCAACTCCTACAATGAGCAGTTCTTC
TRBV12-3/TRBV12-4,.,many,TRBJ1-5,CASSSGPHQPQHF,TGTGCCAGCAGCTCCGGGCCCCATCAGCCCCAGCATTTT
TRBV6-4,TRBD2,many,TRBJ2-3,CASSDSAGGPDTQYF,TGTGCCAGCAGTGACTCAGCGGGAGGGCCAGATACGCAGTATTTT
TRBV29-1,TRBD1,few,TRBJ2-7,CSVAGGQGAYEQYF,TGCAGCGTTGCCGGAGGACAGGGAGCCTACGAGCAGTACTTC
TRBV7-9,.,.,TRBJ2-2,CASSRTVSDGELFF,TGTGCCAGCAGCCGGACGGTTTCTGACGGGGAGCTGTTTTTT
TRBV12-3/TRBV12-4,.,.,TRBJ1-1,CASRTDGADTEAFF,TGTGCCAGCAGAACGGACGGAGCTGACACTGAAGCTTTCTTT
TRBV30,.,.,TRBJ1-4,CAWSPMGGAREKLFF,TGTGCCTGGAGCCCTATGGGGGGGGCCAGGGAAAAACTGTTTTTT
TRBV7-3,TRBD2,many,TRBJ2-3,CASSTTSGTDTQYF,TGTGCCAGCAGCACCACTAGCGGCACAGATACGCAGTATTTT
TRBV24-1,TRBD1,few,TRBJ1-5,CATSDFRQGYQPQHF,TGTGCCACCAGTGATTTCCGACAGGGCTATCAGCCCCAGCATTTT
TRBV28,TRBD1,many,TRBJ1-6,CASRLVRGVSRNSPLHF,TGTGCCAGCAGACTCGTCAGGGGGGTATCAAGGAATTCACCCCTCCACTTT
TRBV27,.,many,TRBJ1-1,CASSLSPTAVNTEAFF,TGTGCCAGCAGTTTATCGCCCACGGCGGTGAACACTGAAGCTTTCTTT
TRBV6-1,.,many,TRBJ2-1,CASSYDSYNEQFF,TGTGCCAGCAGTTACGACTCCTACAATGAGCAGTTCTTC
TRBV19,TRBD2,many,TRBJ2-1,CASSMVAGDEQFF,TGTGCCAGTAGTATGGTGGCGGGAGACGAGCAGTTCTTC
TRBV6-2/TRBV6-3,.,many,TRBJ2-7,CASEKGGTYEQYF,TGTGCCAGCGAGAAGGGGGGGACCTACGAGCAGTACTTC
TRBV5-1,.,many,TRBJ1-6,CASSPDLRDSPLHF,TGCGCCAGCAGCCCAGACCTTCGGGATTCACCCCTCCACTTT
TRBV7-2,.,.,TRBJ1-1,CASSLGGFVRPEAFF,TGTGCCAGCAGCTTGGGAGGGTTTGTTAGGCCTGAAGCTTTCTTT
TRBV28,TRBD1,few,TRBJ1-2,CASRGHAGTDNYGYTF,TGTGCCAGCAGGGGACACGCCGGGACAGATAACTATGGCTACACCTTC
TRBV7-9,.,few,TRBJ2-7,CASSLANGDFDEQYF,TGTGCCAGCAGCTTAGCTAATGGTGACTTTGACGAGCAGTACTTC
TRBV12-3/TRBV12-4,.,many,TRBJ1-2,CASSLGTGYTF,TGTGCCAGCAGTTTAGGGACCGGCTACACCTTC
TRBV28,TRBD1,many,TRBJ1-6,CASSYGDRSYNSPLHF,TGTGCCAGCAGTTACGGGGACAGGAGTTATAATTCACCCCTCCACTTT
TRBV12-3/TRBV12-4,.,many,TRBJ2-7,CASSLGGGQGLSYEQYF,TGTGCCAGCAGTTTGGGAGGAGGCCAGGGCCTCTCCTACGAGCAGTACTTC
TRBV27,.,few,TRBJ2-5,CASSEGVKGQETQYF,TGTGCCAGCAGCGAGGGAGTGAAAGGCCAAGAGACCCAGTACTTC
TRBV20-1,TRBD1,.,TRBJ1-1,CSASKGQGNTEAFF,TGCAGTGCTAGTAAGGGACAGGGGAACACTGAAGCTTTCTTT
TRBV30,.,few,TRBJ1-3,CAWGGGNTIYF,TGTGCCTGGGGCGGGGGAAACACCATATATTTT
TRBV11-2,.,few,TRBJ2-6,CASRSFIFPYTRTYADSGANVLTF,TGTGCCAGCAGATCTTTTATTTTCCCGTATACTAGAACTTACGCTGACTCTGGGGCCAACGTCCTGACTTTC
TRBV7-3,TRBD2,few,TRBJ2-1,CASSARAGAAWLFF,TGTGCCAGCAGCGCTCGCGCGGGAGCCGCGTGGTTGTTCTTC